This paragraph covers one TCR beta chain sequence. This clonotype was seen ten or more times. The target of this receptor is not known. No quality values exist for individual bases; no much larger clone is one base distant. Library preparation employed 5' RACE. Data came from a NextSeq 500. To allow correction of PCR and sequencing errors, the TCR library protocol tagged every TCR cDNA molecule with a unique molecular identifier. For the original study's pipeline: TCR identification, UMI-based error correction and CDR3 extraction were all carried out with Decombinator tools. Expanded TCRs were defined as those above a frequency of 2 per 1,000, corresponding to the top 1% of the tumor frequency distribution. Expanded tumor TCRs were classed as regional if statistically deemed absent (corrected P<0.05) from at least one tumor region, otherwise ubiquitous. Renyi diversity was computed with the R vegan package after each repertoire had been subsampled 100 times to 5,000 TCRs. To build CDR3 similarity networks, amino acid triplet string-kernel similarity was used, and CDR3s were connected when their pairwise similarity was above 0.82. TCRdb passed the public sequencing reads through fastp at Q25 and MiXCR, retaining productive beta sequences. All rows with the same CDR3 protein become a single entry with the most common DNA and genes. The V and J calls come from TCRdb's annotation, not from the publication. For this sample there are 25,000 to 30,000 distinct CDR3 sequences; just over 7% appear just once. The top ten constitute approximately 23% of the sample.

The time point tag for this specimen amounts to: sample taken at primary tumor resection. Samples were obtained from approximately 76 patients with early-stage, untreated non-small cell lung cancer from the lung TRACERx cohort. Whole RNA extracted from tumor and nontumor lung tissue, or from cryopreserved PBMC samples, was used for TCR sequencing without cell sorting. Only patients for whom sufficient RNA was available from at least two tumor regions were selected for TCR sequencing. A lung pathologist reviewed the tumor and adjacent nontumor lung specimens before the specimens were selected. The record originates from a study of spatial heterogeneity in lung cancer (dated by TCRdb to between 2018 and 2021). About the investigation overall: Beta-chain transcripts were consistently detected in greater numbers than alpha-chain transcripts, which likely reflected higher beta-chain transcript abundance. TCR transcript counts in tumor regions correlated strongly with a T cell transcriptional module score from matched bulk RNA-seq. In the raw uncorrected reads, each unique combination of TCR and UMI appeared more than ten times on average. The study quantitatively compared TCR alpha and beta repertoires across multiple tumor regions, matched nontumor lung and blood in non-small cell lung cancer. Nonsynonymous mutation counts, determined by whole-exome sequencing of tumor tissue, were related to TCR repertoire features. At surgery, 200 to 250 tumor regions, around 65 matched nontumor lung samples and 56 PBMC samples were TCR-sequenced for both alpha and beta chains. What the research found in general, with its limitations: Counts of ubiquitous and regional expanded TCRs were found to correlate with counts of ubiquitous and regional nonsynonymous mutations, respectively. Estimated TCR-seq coverage of tumor T cells was only about 6.5% for alpha chains and about 14% for beta chains. The tumor nonsynonymous mutation count correlated with the number of expanded alpha and beta TCRs within the tumor. Additional single-cell paired TCR alpha and beta sequencing was considered necessary to confirm, at a functional level, the hypothesis that regional TCRs recognize regional mutations.

The CDR3 goes from the cysteine to the phenylalanine over 12 residues. The read is trimmed to its CDR3 DNA, 36 bases read in frame from base 1. Per the germline V gene, MNHNS is the CDR1 and SASEGT is the CDR2. The junction carries 14 bases between V and J, which are trimmed by 5 bases and 9 bases respectively. The TCR comes from a male donor with early-stage non-small cell lung cancer. Recombination joined TRBV6-1 with TRBJ2-7; confidence is insufficient to name the D gene. The sample was lung tumor tissue, taken at surgery. The CDR3 region reads CASSKGKLGQYF. The DNA reads TGTGCCAGCAGTAAAGGGAAGCTAGGGCAGTACTTC.